Ten or more counts support the clone carrying this T cell receptor beta chain. The antigen is not known. These data belong to a study of cytomegalovirus exposure and HLA in healthy donors. CDR3 length: 15 amino acids. Trimming pared 4 bases from V and 4 bases from J, leaving 17 bases between. The germline gives CDR1 MNHNS, CDR2 SASEGT. PCR involved 60 Vbeta and 13 Jbeta primers. The table came from immunoSEQ multiplex PCR; TCRdb's copy has only in-frame clones and leaves some out. The sample lists more than 140,000 clones; approximately 78% were seen once. Notes on the study in general: Later genetic work tied a missense DCLRE1C variant to beta-chain V and J trimming. Later analysis identified 16,951 TCR beta sequences associated with HLA alleles, using a false discovery rate threshold of 0.05. When the data were analyzed later, several of the most significant clusters appeared to be linked to common viral pathogens.

V gene TRBV6-1 combines with J gene TRBJ2-7, with D perhaps matching TRBD2 (5 bases). This sequence was found in a man between 18 and 29 years old in good health and CMV-seropositive. Sequenced material: PBMCs. CDR3 sequence: CASSAGLTVGYEQYF. The CDR3 DNA reads TGTGCCAGCAGTGCAGGACTCACCGTGGGGTACGAGCAGTACTTC.